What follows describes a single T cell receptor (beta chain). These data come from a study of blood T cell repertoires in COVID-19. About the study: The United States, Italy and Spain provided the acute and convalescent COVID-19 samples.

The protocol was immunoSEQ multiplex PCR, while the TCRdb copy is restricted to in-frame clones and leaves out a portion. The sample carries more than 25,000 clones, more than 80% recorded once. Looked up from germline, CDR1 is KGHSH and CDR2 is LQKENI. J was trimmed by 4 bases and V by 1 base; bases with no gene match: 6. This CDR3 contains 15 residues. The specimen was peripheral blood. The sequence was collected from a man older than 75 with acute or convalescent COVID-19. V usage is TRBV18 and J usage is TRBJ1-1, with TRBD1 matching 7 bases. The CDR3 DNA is TGTGCCAGCTCACCACGGGGACAGCAGGGCACTGAAGCTTTCTTT. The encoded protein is CASSPRGQQGTEAFF.